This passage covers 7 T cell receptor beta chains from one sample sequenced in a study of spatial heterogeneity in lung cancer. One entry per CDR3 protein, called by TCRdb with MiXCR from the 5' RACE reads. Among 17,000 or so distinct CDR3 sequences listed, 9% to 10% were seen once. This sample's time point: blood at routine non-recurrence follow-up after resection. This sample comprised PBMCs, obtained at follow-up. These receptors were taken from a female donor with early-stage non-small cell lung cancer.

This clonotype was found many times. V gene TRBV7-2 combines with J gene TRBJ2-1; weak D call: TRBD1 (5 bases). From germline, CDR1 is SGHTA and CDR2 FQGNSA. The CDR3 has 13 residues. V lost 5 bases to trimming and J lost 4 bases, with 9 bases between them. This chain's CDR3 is CASSPYRYNEQFF. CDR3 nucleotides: TGTGCCAGCAGCCCCTACAGGTACAATGAGCAGTTCTTC. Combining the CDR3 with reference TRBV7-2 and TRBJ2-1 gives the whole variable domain GAGVSQSPSNKVTEKGKDVELRCDPISGHTALYWYRQSLGQGLEFLIYFQGNSAPDKSGLPSDRFSAERTGGSVSTLTIQRTQQEDSAVYLCASSPYRYNEQFFGPGTRLTVL.

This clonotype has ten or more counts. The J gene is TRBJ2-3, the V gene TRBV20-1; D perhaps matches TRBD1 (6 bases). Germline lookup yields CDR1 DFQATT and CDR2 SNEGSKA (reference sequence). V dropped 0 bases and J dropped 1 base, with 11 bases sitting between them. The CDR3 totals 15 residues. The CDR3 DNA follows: TGCAGTGCTAGAGATCCCAACAGGGGCACAGATACGCAGTATTTT. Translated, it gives CSARDPNRGTDTQYF.

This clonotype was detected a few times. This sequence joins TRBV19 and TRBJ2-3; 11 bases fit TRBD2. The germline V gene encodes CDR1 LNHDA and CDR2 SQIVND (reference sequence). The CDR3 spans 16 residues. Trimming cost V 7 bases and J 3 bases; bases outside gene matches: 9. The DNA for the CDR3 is TGTGCCAGTACCGAGGGACTAGCGGCAGGGACAGATACGCAGTATTTT. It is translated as CASTEGLAAGTDTQYF.

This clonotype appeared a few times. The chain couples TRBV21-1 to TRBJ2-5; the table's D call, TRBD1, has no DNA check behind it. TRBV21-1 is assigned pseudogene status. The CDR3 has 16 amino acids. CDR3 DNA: TGTGCCAGCAGGTTTAATGCGTCAAGAGGGGAAGAGACCCAGTACTTC. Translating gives CASRFNASRGEETQYF.

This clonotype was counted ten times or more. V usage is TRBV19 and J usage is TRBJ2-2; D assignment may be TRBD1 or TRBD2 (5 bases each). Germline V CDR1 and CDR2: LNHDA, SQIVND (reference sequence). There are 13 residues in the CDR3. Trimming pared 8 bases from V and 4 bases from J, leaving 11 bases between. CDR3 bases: TGTGCCAGTCGAGGGGTAGGCACCGGGGAGCTGTTTTTT. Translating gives CASRGVGTGELFF.

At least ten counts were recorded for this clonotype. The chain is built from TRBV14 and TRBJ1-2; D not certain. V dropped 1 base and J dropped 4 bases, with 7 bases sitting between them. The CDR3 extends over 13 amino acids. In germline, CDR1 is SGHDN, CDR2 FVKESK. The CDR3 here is CASSQARSYGYTF. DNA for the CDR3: TGTGCCAGCAGCCAAGCACGGTCCTATGGCTACACCTTC. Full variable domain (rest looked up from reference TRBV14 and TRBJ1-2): EAGVTQFPSHSVIEKGQTVTLRCDPISGHDNLYWYRRVMGKEIKFLLHFVKESKQDESGMPNNRFLAERTGGTYSTLKVQPAELEDSGVYFCASSQARSYGYTFGSGTRLTVV.

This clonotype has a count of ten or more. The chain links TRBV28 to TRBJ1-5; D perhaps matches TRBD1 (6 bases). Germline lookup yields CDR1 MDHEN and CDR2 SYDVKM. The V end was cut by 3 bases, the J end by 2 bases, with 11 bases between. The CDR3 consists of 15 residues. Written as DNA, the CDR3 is TGTGCCAGCAGTTTTGCGGACAGCGGCAATCAGCCCCAGCATTTT. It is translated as CASSFADSGNQPQHF.